The source of this T cell receptor beta chain is a study of radiation and T cells in renal cell carcinoma. This CDR3 is 13 amino acids long. Trimming stripped 1 base from V and 6 bases from J, with 7 bases between. Germline V gives CDR1 MNHNS, CDR2 SASEGT. TCRdb's copy holds only in-frame clones and misses some; the assay was immunoSEQ multiplex PCR. The sample holds tens of thousands of clones, 83% seen once. The time point denotes: blood 4 weeks post-SBRT, at nephrectomy. Indicated treatment: 15 Gy SBRT to primary tumor, nephrectomy 4 weeks later. Nephrectomy followed 15 Gy stereotactic body radiation by 4 weeks.

The V and J genes are TRBV6-1 and TRBJ1-5; D not resolved. The sequence derives from a woman aged 60-75 years with renal cell carcinoma. The sequenced sample was blood, obtained from a patient whose treatment included radiotherapy and nephrectomy. CDR3 residues: CASSEERAQPQHF. CDR3 coding DNA: TGTGCCAGCAGTGAAGAGAGGGCTCAGCCCCAGCATTTT.